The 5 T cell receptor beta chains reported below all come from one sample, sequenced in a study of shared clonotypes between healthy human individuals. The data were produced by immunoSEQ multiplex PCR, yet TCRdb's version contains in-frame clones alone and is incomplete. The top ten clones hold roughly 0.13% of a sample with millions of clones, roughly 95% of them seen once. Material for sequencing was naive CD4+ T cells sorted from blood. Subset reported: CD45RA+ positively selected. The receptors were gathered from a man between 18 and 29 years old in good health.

CDR3 region: CASSTNGGNLDTQYF. The CDR3 DNA sequence: TGTGCCAGCAGCACAAACGGGGGGAATCTAGATACGCAGTATTTT. This sequence joins TRBV11-2 and TRBJ2-3, with 7 bases fitting TRBD2. Germline V lookup: CDR1 SGHAT, CDR2 FQNNGV. There are 15 residues in the CDR3. Trimming at V came to 5 bases and at J to 5 bases, leaving 10 bases not matched to a gene.

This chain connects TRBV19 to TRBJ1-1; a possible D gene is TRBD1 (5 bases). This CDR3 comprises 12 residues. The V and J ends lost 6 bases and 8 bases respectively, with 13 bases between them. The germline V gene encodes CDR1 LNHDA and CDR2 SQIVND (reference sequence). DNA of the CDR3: TGTGCCAGTAGCCTACAGGCTGGGGAAGCTTTCTTT. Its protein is CASSLQAGEAFF.

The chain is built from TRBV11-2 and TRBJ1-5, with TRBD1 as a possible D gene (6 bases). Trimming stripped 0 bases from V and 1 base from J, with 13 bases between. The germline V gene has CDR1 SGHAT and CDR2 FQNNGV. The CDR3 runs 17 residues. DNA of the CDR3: TGTGCCAGCAGCTTAGATAGGACAGTTGGGAGCAATCAGCCCCAGCATTTT. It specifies CASSLDRTVGSNQPQHF.

The CDR3 nucleotides read TGTGCCTGGAGTGCCGGTACTAATGAAAAACTGTTTTTT. Translated, it gives CAWSAGTNEKLFF. The chain is built from TRBV30 and TRBJ1-4; D unclear. Germline values: CDR1 GTSNPN, CDR2 SVGIG (reference sequence). Trimming pared 1 base from V and 2 bases from J, leaving 5 bases between. The CDR3 is made up of 13 amino acids.

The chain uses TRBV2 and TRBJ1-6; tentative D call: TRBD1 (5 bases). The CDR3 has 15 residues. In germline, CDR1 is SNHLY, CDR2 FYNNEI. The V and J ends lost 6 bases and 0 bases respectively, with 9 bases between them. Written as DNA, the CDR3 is TGTGCCAGCAGCCGACAGTTCTCCTATAATTCACCCCTCCACTTT. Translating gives CASSRQFSYNSPLHF.